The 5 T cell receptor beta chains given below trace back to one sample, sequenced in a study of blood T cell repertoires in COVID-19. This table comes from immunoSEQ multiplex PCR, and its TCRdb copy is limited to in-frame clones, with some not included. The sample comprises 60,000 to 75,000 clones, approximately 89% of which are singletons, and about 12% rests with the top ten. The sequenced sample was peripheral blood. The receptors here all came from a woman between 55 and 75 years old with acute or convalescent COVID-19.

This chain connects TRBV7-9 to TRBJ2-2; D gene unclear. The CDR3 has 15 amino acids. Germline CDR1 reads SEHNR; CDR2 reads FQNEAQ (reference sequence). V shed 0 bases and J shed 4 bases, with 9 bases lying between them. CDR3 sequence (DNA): TGTGCCAGCAGCTTAGCGGCGGTCCCCACCGGGGAGCTGTTTTTT. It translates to CASSLAAVPTGELFF.

The CDR3, as DNA: TGTGCCAGCAGTTTGACGGGGGGACTAGGGGGCTACACCTTC. This sequence encodes CASSLTGGLGGYTF. The rearrangement joins TRBV28 to TRBJ1-2; weak D call: TRBD1 (5 bases). CDR3 length: 14 residues. CDR1 and CDR2 from the germline V gene are MDHEN and SYDVKM. Deletions cut 3 bases from V and 8 bases from J, with 16 bases between.

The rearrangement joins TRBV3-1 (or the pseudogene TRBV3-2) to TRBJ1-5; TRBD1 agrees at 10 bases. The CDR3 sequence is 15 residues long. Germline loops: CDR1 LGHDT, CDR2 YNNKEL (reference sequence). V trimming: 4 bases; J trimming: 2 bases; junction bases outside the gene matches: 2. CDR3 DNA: TGTGCCAGCAGCCGCGGGACAGGGGGCAATCAGCCCCAGCATTTT. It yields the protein CASSRGTGGNQPQHF.

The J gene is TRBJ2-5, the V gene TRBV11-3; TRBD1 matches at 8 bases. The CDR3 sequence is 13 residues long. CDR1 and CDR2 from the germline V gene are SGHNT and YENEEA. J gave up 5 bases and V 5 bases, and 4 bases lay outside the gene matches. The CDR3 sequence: CASSKRQGETQYF. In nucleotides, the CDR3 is TGTGCCAGCAGCAAGAGACAGGGGGAGACCCAGTACTTC.

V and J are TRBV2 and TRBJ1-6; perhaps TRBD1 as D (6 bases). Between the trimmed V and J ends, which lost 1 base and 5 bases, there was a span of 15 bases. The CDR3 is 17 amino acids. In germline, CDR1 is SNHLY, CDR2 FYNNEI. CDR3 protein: CASSEGPWGHNNSPLHF. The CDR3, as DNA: TGTGCCAGCAGTGAAGGTCCCTGGGGGCACAATAATTCACCCCTCCACTTT.